Sequencing of this T cell receptor (beta chain) was carried out in a study of cytomegalovirus exposure and HLA in healthy donors. Points from the study as a whole: A classifier reportedly called cytomegalovirus status with high sensitivity and specificity. With DRB1 most and HLA-C fewest, TCR association rates differed between HLA loci in a later analysis. Association of a missense DCLRE1C variant with TCR beta V- and J-gene trimming was reported in a later analysis.

The PCR used 60 Vbeta and 13 Jbeta primers. Clones were sequenced by immunoSEQ multiplex PCR, and TCRdb holds only the in-frame ones, with some missing. The sample yields roughly 150,000 clones, about 85% seen once. Germline loops: CDR1 SGHRS, CDR2 YFSETQ. Trimming took 5 bases from V and 4 from J, leaving 9 bases between them. This CDR3 spans 13 amino acids. Of note for this clone: What it recognizes is unknown.

The chain employs TRBV5-1 and TRBJ1-4, with D perhaps TRBD1 (5 bases). This clonotype was sampled from a boy younger than 10 in good health and CMV-seronegative. The sequenced material came from PBMCs. The CDR3 spells CASRGQYNEKLFF. CDR3 coding DNA: TGCGCCAGCAGGGGGCAGTATAATGAAAAACTGTTTTTT.